This TCR beta chain was recovered during a study of blood T cell repertoires in COVID-19. About the research overall: The cDNA or gDNA used as material had been derived from T cells, B-cell-depleted T cells, or PBMCs.

TCRdb's copy holds only in-frame clones and misses some; the assay was immunoSEQ multiplex PCR. The sample contains around 190,000 clones, 88% of which appear only once. Per the germline V gene, CDR1 is WSHSY and CDR2 is SAAADI. With 7 bases removed from V and 2 bases from J, the gap between germline ends came to 9 bases. The CDR3 is made up of 14 amino acids. The age range of participants was 18 to 89 years, with residence in about 25 US areas. The study assigned cohorts using participant-reported clinical history. Input material: PBMCs or T cells enriched from blood (not recorded which). V gene TRBV10-2 combines with J gene TRBJ2-6, with D perhaps TRBD2 (5 bases). The receptor was derived from a woman between 18 and 29 years old who had recovered from COVID-19. The CDR3, as DNA: TGCGCCAGCAAGAGGGATGCTGGGGCCAACGTCCTGACTTTC. As protein: CASKRDAGANVLTF.